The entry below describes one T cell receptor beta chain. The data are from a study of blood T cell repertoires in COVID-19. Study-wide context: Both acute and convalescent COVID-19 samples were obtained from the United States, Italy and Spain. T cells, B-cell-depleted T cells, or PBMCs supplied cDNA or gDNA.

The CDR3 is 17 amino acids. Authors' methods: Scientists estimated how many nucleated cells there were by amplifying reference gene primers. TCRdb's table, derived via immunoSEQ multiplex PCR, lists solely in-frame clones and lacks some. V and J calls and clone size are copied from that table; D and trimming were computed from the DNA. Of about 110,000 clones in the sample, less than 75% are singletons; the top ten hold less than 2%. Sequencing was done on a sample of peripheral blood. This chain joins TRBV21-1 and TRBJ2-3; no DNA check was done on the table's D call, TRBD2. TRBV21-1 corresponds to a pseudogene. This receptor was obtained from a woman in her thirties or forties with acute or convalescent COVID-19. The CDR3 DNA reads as TGTGCCAGCAGCAAAGGGACTACTAAAACCTATACAGATACGCAGTATTTT. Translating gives CASSKGTTKTYTDTQYF.